This entry concerns a single T cell receptor beta chain. The data were taken from a study of blood T cell repertoires in COVID-19. Germline V gene lookup returns CDR1 SGHKS and CDR2 YYEKEE (reference sequence). After removal of 0 bases from V and 3 bases from J, the junction contained 4 bases not matched to a gene. CDR3 length: 15 residues. Using immunoSEQ multiplex PCR, the repertoire was profiled, and TCRdb retains in-frame clones only, with some absent. This sample yields 25,000 to 35,000 clones, of which about 87% are seen a single time; roughly 15% belongs to the top ten. The rearrangement uses TRBV5-5 and TRBJ2-7; TRBD1 matches 9 bases. Sequenced material: peripheral blood. The source is a man between 70 and 80 years old with active COVID-19. The CDR3, as DNA: TGTGCCAGCAGCTTGGAGGGGACAGGGCTCTACGAGCAGTACTTC. It encodes CASSLEGTGLYEQYF. Filled out from reference TRBV5-5 and TRBJ2-7, the complete variable domain reads DAGVTQSPTHLIKTRGQQVTLRCSPISGHKSVSWYQQVLGQGPQFIFQYYEKEERGRGNFPDRFSARQFPNYSSELNVNALLLGDSALYLCASSLEGTGLYEQYFGPGTRLTVT.